This T cell receptor beta chain was captured by sequencing in a study of response to subunit inactivated influenza vaccine. Findings of the study overall: A suggestion made by the authors is that each seasonal influenza vaccination recruits few new T cells.

TCRdb redid the calling of the RT-PCR reads with MiXCR, one entry per CDR3 protein. The sample lists hundreds of thousands of distinct CDR3 sequences, 11% to 15% occurring once. The CDR3 contains 19 residues. Trimming cost V 3 bases and J 7 bases; bases outside gene matches: 19. The germline gives CDR1 SGHTA, CDR2 FQGNSA. On this clonotype: The antigen is undetermined.

The chain combines TRBV7-2 with TRBJ2-1; 9 positions match TRBD1. This clonotype was obtained from a man aged 45-65 years who received an inactivated influenza vaccine. The sample was PBMCs from blood, taken roughly 15 days before vaccination. The chain's CDR3 is CASSFAFRETGQGTNEQFF. CDR3 coding DNA: TGTGCCAGCAGCTTCGCGTTTCGGGAAACGGGACAGGGTACAAATGAGCAGTTCTTC.